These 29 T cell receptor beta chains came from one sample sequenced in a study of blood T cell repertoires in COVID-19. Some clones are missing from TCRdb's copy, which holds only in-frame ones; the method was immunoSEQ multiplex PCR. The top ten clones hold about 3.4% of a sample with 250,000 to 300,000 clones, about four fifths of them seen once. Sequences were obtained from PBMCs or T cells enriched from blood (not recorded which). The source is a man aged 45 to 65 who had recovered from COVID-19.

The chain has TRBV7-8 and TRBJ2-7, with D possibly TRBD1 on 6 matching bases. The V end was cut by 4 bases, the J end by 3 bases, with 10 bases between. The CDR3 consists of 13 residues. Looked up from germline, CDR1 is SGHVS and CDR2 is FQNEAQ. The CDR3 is CASSYLDSYEQYF. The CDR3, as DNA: TGTGCCAGCAGCTACCTGGACAGCTACGAGCAGTACTTC.

Here the CDR3 reads CASSSPSPLTDTQYF. CDR3 bases: TGTGCCAGCAGCTCCCCCTCTCCACTCACAGATACGCAGTATTTT. The genes are TRBV7-8 and TRBJ2-3, with D unresolved. CDR1 is SGHVS, CDR2 FQNEAQ, per germline. The CDR3 sequence is 15 residues long. V was trimmed by 4 bases and J by 2 bases, leaving 13 bases between them.

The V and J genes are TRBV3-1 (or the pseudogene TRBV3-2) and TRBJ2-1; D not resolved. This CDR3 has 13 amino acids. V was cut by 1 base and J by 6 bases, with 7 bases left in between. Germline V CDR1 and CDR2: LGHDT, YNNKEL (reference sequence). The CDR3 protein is CASSQAASNEQFF. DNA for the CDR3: TGTGCCAGCAGCCAAGCAGCGAGCAATGAGCAGTTCTTC.

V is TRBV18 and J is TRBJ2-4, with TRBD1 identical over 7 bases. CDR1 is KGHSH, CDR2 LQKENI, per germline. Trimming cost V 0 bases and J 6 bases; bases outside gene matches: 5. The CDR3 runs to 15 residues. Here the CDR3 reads CASSPPKGAGNIQYF. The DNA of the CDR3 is TGTGCCAGCTCACCACCTAAGGGGGCTGGAAACATTCAGTACTTC.

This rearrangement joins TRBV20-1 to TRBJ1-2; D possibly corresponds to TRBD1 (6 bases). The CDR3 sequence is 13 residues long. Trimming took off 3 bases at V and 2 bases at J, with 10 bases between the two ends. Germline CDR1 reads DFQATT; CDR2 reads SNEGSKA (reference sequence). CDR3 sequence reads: CSASDRINYGYTF. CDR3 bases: TGCAGTGCTAGTGACAGGATAAACTATGGCTACACCTTC.

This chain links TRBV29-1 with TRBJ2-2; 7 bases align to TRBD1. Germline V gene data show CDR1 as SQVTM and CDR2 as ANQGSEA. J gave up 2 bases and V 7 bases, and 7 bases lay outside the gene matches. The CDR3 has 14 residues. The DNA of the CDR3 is TGCAGCGGCAGCCGGGACAGCAACACCGGGGAGCTGTTTTTT. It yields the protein CSGSRDSNTGELFF.

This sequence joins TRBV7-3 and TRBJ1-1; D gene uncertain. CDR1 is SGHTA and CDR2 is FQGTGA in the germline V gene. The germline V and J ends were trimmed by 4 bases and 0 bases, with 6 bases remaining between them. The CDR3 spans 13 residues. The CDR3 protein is CASSYDMNTEAFF. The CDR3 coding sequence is TGTGCCAGCAGCTACGACATGAACACTGAAGCTTTCTTT.

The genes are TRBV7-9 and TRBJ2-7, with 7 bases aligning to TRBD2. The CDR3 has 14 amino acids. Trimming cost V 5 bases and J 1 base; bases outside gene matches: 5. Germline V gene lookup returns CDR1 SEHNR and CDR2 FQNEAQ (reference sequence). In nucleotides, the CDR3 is TGTGCCAGCAGCCCAAGGGAGGGATCCTACGAGCAGTACTTC. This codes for CASSPREGSYEQYF.

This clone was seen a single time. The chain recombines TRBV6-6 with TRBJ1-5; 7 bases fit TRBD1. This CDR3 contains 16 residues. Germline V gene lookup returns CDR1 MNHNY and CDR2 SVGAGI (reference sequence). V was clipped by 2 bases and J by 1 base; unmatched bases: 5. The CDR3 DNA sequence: TGTGCCAGCAGTTACACCGGGACAGCCAGCAATCAGCCCCAGCATTTT. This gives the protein CASSYTGTASNQPQHF.

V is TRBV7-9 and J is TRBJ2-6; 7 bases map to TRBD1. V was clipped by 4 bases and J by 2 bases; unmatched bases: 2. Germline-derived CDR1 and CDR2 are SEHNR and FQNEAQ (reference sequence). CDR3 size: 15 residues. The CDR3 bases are TGTGCCAGCAGCTGGACAGGAGCTGGGGCCAACGTCCTGACTTTC. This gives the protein CASSWTGAGANVLTF.

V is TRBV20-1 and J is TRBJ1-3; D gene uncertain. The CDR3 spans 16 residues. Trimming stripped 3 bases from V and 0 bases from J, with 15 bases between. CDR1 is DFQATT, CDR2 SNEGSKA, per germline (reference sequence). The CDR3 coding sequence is TGCAGTGCTAGTAATCCTCGGGTGAGCTCTGGAAACACCATATATTTT. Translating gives CSASNPRVSSGNTIYF.

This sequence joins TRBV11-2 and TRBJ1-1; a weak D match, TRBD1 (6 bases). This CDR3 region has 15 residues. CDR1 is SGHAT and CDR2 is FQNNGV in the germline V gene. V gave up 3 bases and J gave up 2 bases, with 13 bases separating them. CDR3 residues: CASSFGGQRNTEAFF. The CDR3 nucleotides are TGTGCCAGCAGCTTCGGAGGACAGAGAAACACTGAAGCTTTCTTT. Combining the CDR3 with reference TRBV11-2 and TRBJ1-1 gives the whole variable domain EAGVAQSPRYKIIEKRQSVAFWCNPISGHATLYWYQQILGQGPKLLIQFQNNGVVDDSQLPKDRFSAERLKGVDSTLKIQPAKLEDSAVYLCASSFGGQRNTEAFFGQGTRLTVV.

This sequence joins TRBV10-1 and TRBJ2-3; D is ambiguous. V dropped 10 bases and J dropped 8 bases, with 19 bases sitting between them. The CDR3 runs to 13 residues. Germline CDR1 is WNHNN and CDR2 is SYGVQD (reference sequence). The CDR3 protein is CATTTDPGATQYF. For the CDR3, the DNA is TGCGCCACCACGACTGATCCCGGAGCTACGCAGTATTTT.

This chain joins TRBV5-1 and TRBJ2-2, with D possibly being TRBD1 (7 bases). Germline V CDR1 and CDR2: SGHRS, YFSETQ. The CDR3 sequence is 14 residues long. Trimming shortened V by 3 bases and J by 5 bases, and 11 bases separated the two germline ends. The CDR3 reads CASSSTGRTGELFF. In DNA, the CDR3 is TGCGCCAGCAGCTCGACAGGGAGGACCGGGGAGCTGTTTTTT.

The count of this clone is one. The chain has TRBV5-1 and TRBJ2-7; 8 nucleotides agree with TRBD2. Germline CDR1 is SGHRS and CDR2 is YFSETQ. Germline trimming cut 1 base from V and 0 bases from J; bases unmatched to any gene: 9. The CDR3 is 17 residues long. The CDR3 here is CASSLYSGGRSSYEQYF. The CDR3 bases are TGCGCCAGCAGCTTGTATTCTGGCGGGAGGAGCTCCTACGAGCAGTACTTC.

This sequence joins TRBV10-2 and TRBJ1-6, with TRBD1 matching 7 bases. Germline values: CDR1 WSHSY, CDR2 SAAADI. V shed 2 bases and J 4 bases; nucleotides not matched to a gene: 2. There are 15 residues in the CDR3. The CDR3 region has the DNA TGCGCCAGCAGTGAGGGACAGGATTATAATTCACCCCTCCACTTT. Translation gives CASSEGQDYNSPLHF.

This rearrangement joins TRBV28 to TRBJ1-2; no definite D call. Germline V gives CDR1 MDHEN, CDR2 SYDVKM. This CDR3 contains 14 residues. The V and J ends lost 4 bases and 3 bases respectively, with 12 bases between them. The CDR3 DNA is TGTGCCAGCAGTTCCCTCCCCGGGGACTATGGCTACACCTTC. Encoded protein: CASSSLPGDYGYTF.

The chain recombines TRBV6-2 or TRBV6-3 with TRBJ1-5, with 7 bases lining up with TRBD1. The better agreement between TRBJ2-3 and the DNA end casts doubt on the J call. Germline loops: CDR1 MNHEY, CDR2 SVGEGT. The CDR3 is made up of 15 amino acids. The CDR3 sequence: CASSVTGALNQPQYF. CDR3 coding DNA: TGTGCCAGCAGCGTAACAGGGGCGCTCAATCAGCCCCAGTATTTT.

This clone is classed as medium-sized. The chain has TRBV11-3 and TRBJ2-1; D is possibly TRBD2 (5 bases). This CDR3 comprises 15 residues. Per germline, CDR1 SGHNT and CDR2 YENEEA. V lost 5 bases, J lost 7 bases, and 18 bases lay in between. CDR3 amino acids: CASSPSGNPGNEQFF. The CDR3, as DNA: TGTGCCAGCAGCCCGAGCGGTAATCCGGGGAATGAGCAGTTCTTC. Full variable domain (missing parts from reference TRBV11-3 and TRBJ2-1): EAGVVQSPRYKIIEKKQPVAFWCNPISGHNTLYWYLQNLGQGPELLIRYENEEAVDDSQLPKDRFSAERLKGVDSTLKIQPAELGDSAVYLCASSPSGNPGNEQFFGPGTRLTVL.

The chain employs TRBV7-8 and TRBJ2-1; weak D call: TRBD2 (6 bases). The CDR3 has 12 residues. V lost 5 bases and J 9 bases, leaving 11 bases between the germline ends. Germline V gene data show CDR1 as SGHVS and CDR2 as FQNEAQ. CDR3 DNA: TGTGCCAGCAGCCCGACTAGGAGTGAGCAGTTCTTC. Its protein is CASSPTRSEQFF.

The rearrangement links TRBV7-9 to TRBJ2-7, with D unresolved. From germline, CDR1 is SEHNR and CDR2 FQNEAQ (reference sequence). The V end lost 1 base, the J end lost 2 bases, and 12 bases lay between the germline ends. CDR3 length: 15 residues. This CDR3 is CASSLGPEVAYEQYF. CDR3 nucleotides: TGTGCCAGCAGCTTAGGACCTGAGGTGGCCTACGAGCAGTACTTC.

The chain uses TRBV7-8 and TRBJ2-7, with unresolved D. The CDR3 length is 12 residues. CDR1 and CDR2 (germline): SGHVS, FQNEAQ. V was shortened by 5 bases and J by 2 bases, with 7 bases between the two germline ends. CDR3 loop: CASSPSPYEQYF. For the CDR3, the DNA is TGTGCCAGCAGCCCTAGTCCCTACGAGCAGTACTTC. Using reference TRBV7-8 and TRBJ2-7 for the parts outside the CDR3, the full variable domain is GAGVSQSPRYKVAKRGQDVALRCDPISGHVSLFWYQQALGQGPEFLTYFQNEAQLDKSGLPSDRFFAERPEGSVSTLKIQRTQQEDSAVYLCASSPSPYEQYFGPGTRLTVT.

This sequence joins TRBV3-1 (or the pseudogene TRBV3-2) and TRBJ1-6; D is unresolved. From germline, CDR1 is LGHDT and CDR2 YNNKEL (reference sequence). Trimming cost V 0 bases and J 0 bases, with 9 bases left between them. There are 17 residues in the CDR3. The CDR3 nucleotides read TGTGCCAGCAGCCAAGACAGTTGGAGCTCCTATAATTCACCCCTCCACTTT. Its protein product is CASSQDSWSSYNSPLHF.

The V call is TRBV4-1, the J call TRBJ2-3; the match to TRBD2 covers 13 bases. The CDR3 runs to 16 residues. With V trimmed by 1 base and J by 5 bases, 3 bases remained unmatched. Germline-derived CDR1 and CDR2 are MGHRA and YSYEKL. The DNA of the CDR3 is TGCGCCAGCAGCCAAGGGACTAGCGGGAGTATAGATACGCAGTATTTT. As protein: CASSQGTSGSIDTQYF.

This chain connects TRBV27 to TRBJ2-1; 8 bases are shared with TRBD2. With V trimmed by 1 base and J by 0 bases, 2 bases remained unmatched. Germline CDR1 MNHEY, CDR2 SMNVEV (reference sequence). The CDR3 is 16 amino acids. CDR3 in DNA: TGTGCCAGCAGTTTATTGCGGGGGGACTCCTACAATGAGCAGTTCTTC. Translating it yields CASSLLRGDSYNEQFF.

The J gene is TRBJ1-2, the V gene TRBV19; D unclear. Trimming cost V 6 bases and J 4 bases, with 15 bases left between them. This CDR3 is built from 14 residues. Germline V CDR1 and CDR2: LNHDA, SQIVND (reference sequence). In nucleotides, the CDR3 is TGTGCCAGTAGACGAGACTCCGCAAGCTATGGCTACACCTTC. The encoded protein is CASRRDSASYGYTF.

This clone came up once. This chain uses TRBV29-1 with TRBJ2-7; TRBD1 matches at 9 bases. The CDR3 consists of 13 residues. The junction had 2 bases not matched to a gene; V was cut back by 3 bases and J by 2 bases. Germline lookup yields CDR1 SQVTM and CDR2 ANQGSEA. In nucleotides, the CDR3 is TGCAGCGTTGAGGGACAGGGTACCTACGAGCAGTACTTC. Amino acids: CSVEGQGTYEQYF.

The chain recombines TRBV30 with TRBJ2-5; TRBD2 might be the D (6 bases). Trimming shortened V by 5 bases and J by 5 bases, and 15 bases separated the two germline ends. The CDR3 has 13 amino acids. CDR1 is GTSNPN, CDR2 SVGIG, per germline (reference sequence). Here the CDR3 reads CAWGAGLIETQYF. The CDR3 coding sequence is TGTGCCTGGGGGGCGGGGTTGATCGAGACCCAGTACTTC.

This CDR3 reads CASSQDWGSDIQYF. The CDR3 nucleotides are TGTGCCAGCAGCCAAGATTGGGGTAGCGACATTCAGTACTTC. The rearrangement links TRBV4-2 to TRBJ2-4; D is possibly TRBD2 (5 bases). The CDR3 extends over 14 amino acids. Germline CDR1 and CDR2: LGHNA and YNFKEQ. Trimming pared 0 bases from V and 8 bases from J, leaving 11 bases between.